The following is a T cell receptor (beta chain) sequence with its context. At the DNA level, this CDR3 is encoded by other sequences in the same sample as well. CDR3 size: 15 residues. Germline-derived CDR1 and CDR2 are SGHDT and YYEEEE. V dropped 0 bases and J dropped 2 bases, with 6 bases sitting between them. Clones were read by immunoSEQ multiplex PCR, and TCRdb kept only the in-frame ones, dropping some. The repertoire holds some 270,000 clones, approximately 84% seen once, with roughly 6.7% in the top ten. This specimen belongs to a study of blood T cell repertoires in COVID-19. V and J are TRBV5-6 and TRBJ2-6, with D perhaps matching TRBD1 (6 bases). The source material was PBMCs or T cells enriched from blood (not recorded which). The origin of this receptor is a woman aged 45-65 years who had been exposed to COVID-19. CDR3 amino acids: CASSLGGPGANVLTF. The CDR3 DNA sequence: TGTGCCAGCAGCTTGGGGGGGCCTGGGGCCAACGTCCTGACTTTC.